Presented here are 32 T cell receptor beta chains from one specimen sequenced in a study of T cell responses to AZD1222 COVID-19 vaccine. Method: immunoSEQ multiplex PCR; TCRdb's copy keeps in-frame clones and lacks some. Found here are about 130,000 clones, more than 75% of them singletons; the top ten hold about 1%. The sequenced sample was peripheral blood, obtained 28 days after the second AZD1222 dose. Source of these receptors: an adult who received the AZD1222 COVID-19 vaccine.

The chain employs TRBV19 and TRBJ2-4; TRBD2 matches 12 bases. The CDR3 consists of 18 residues. Germline V gene lookup returns CDR1 LNHDA and CDR2 SQIVND (reference sequence). J gave up 10 bases and V 4 bases, and 17 bases lay outside the gene matches. DNA of the CDR3: TGTGCCAGTAGTAGTACACGGAGGACTAGCGGGACCTTCGCAATTCAGTACTTC. This sequence encodes CASSSTRRTSGTFAIQYF.

The chain carries TRBV10-1 and TRBJ1-2, with D possibly matching TRBD1 (5 bases). The CDR3 totals 17 residues. Germline V CDR1 and CDR2: WNHNN, SYGVQD (reference sequence). Trimming pared 2 bases from V and 11 bases from J, leaving 27 bases between. DNA for the CDR3: TGCGCCAGCAGTGAGAGGGGTTCCCACCTGTGTGCTATGTGGTACACCTTC. This translates into CASSERGSHLCAMWYTF.

The chain uses TRBV7-6 and TRBJ2-3; 7 positions match TRBD2. CDR3 length: 16 amino acids. V trimming: 5 bases; J trimming: 2 bases; junction bases outside the gene matches: 10. Germline lookup yields CDR1 SGHVS and CDR2 FNYEAQ. The CDR3 reads CASSPRASGYTDTQYF. In DNA, the CDR3 is TGTGCCAGCAGCCCGAGGGCTAGCGGTTACACAGATACGCAGTATTTT. Together with reference TRBV7-6 and TRBJ2-3, the CDR3 gives the full variable domain: GAGVSQSPRYKVTKRGQDVALRCDPISGHVSLYWYRQALGQGPEFLTYFNYEAQQDKSGLPNDRFSAERPEGSISTLTIQRTEQRDSAMYRCASSPRASGYTDTQYFGPGTRLTVL.

The chain carries TRBV7-6 and TRBJ1-2; 7 bases line up with TRBD1. V lost 5 bases and J lost 2; bases outside the gene matches: 2. Germline assignment: CDR1 SGHVS and CDR2 FNYEAQ. The CDR3 covers 13 residues. CDR3 protein: CASSPTGNYGYTF. The CDR3 nucleotides read TGTGCCAGCAGCCCGACAGGGAACTATGGCTACACCTTC.

The DNA for the CDR3 is TGTGCCAGCAGCGTTAGCTCAGGGTCTGGGGAGCTGTTTTTT. This encodes CASSVSSGSGELFF. The rearrangement uses TRBV9 and TRBJ2-2; tentatively, D is TRBD1 (5 bases). This CDR3 region has 14 residues. Looked up from germline, CDR1 is SGDLS and CDR2 is YYNGEE. V gave up 2 bases and J gave up 8 bases, with 13 bases separating them.

Written as DNA, the CDR3 is TGTGCCAGCAGCATTATTGGTTCCTACAATGAGCAGTTCTTC. It codes for CASSIIGSYNEQFF. V is TRBV7-8 and J is TRBJ2-1, with D uncertain. The V gene lost 5 bases and the J gene lost 1 base, with 9 bases spanning the gap. The CDR3 totals 14 residues. In germline, CDR1 is SGHVS, CDR2 FQNEAQ.

The chain joins TRBV6-5 to TRBJ1-1; TRBD1 is a possible D gene (5 bases). CDR3 length: 13 amino acids. V was cut by 2 bases and J by 2 bases, with 6 bases left in between. The germline V gene encodes CDR1 MNHEY and CDR2 SVGAGI. The CDR3 DNA reads TGTGCCAGCAGTTACGGGGGAAACACTGAAGCTTTCTTT. Its protein product is CASSYGGNTEAFF.

The chain carries TRBV7-3 and TRBJ1-2; a weak D match, TRBD1 (5 bases). The ends were cut back, 6 bases at V and 7 bases at J, with 15 bases in the middle. The CDR3 totals 13 residues. The V gene's germline CDR1 is SGHTA and CDR2 FQGTGA. The CDR3 sequence is CASRDGRGSGYTF. The CDR3 nucleotides are TGTGCCAGCAGGGACGGACGGGGGTCTGGCTACACCTTC.

The rearrangement links TRBV4-2 to TRBJ2-7; a possible D gene is TRBD2 (6 bases). The CDR3 contains 15 residues. V was cut by 0 bases and J by 3 bases, with 12 bases left in between. CDR1 LGHNA and CDR2 YNFKEQ come from the germline V gene. CDR3 bases: TGTGCCAGCAGCCAAGAGGGGACTGTCCTCTACGAGCAGTACTTC. It is translated as CASSQEGTVLYEQYF.

The genes are TRBV30 and TRBJ1-2, with D possibly TRBD1 on 5 matching bases. The CDR3 consists of 14 residues. Trimming shortened V by 0 bases and J by 7 bases, and 15 bases separated the two germline ends. The germline gives CDR1 GTSNPN, CDR2 SVGIG (reference sequence). This chain's CDR3 is CAWSVRWGEGGYTF. As DNA, the CDR3 is TGTGCCTGGAGTGTACGGTGGGGGGAGGGTGGCTACACCTTC. Full variable domain (remainder filled in from reference TRBV30 and TRBJ1-2): SQTIHQWPATLVQPVGSPLSLECTVEGTSNPNLYWYRQAAGRGLQLLFYSVGIGQISSEVPQNLSASRPQDRQFILSSKKLLLSDSGFYLCAWSVRWGEGGYTFGSGTRLTVV.

The chain joins TRBV4-2 to TRBJ1-2; 9 positions agree with TRBD1. Germline trimming cut 5 bases from V and 4 bases from J; bases unmatched to any gene: 5. From germline, CDR1 is LGHNA and CDR2 YNFKEQ. This CDR3 region has 14 residues. As DNA, the CDR3 is TGTGCCAGCAGCGCGGGACAGGGAGCCTATGGCTACACCTTC. It codes for CASSAGQGAYGYTF.

The gene calls are TRBV7-9 and TRBJ1-6, with D tentatively TRBD1 (6 bases). Germline CDR1 reads SEHNR; CDR2 reads FQNEAQ (reference sequence). The CDR3 extends over 18 amino acids. V was cut by 6 bases and J by 6 bases, with 24 bases left in between. The CDR3 spells CASSAGQIYPSFNSPLHF. The DNA of the CDR3 is TGTGCCAGCAGTGCCGGACAGATCTACCCCTCTTTTAATTCACCCCTCCACTTT.

This clone has a single count. The gene calls are TRBV15 and TRBJ1-3; D is possibly TRBD1 (6 bases). The CDR3 covers 15 residues. V was clipped by 2 bases and J by 4 bases, with 12 bases between them. Germline values: CDR1 LNHNV, CDR2 YYDKDF (reference sequence). CDR3 region: CATSRLGQSGNTIYF. CDR3 coding DNA: TGTGCCACCAGCAGACTCGGACAGTCCGGAAACACCATATATTTT.

The chain carries TRBV18 and TRBJ2-3; possible D gene TRBD2, 6 bases. The CDR3 contains 16 residues. V lost 2 bases and J lost 6, with 18 bases in between. CDR1 and CDR2 from the germline V gene are KGHSH and LQKENI. The CDR3, as DNA: TGTGCCAGCTCACCATATGGAGGGGACCCCGGGGATACGCAGTATTTT. Translation: CASSPYGGDPGDTQYF.

The V gene is TRBV4-1, the J gene TRBJ1-5, with D unresolved. Trimming took off 0 bases at V and 3 bases at J, with 12 bases between the two ends. The CDR3 contains 16 residues. Looked up from germline, CDR1 is MGHRA and CDR2 is YSYEKL. CDR3 loop: CASSQDNRYVNQPQHF. CDR3 nucleotide sequence: TGCGCCAGCAGCCAAGATAACAGATACGTCAATCAGCCCCAGCATTTT.

The genes are TRBV5-1 and TRBJ1-1; TRBD1 matches at 9 bases. The junction had 11 bases not matched to a gene; V was cut back by 1 base and J by 4 bases. There are 17 residues in the CDR3. Germline V gene sequence: CDR1 SGHRS, CDR2 YFSETQ. Here the CDR3 reads CASSLHTGTGRATEAFF. CDR3 nucleotides: TGCGCCAGCAGCTTGCACACCGGGACAGGGAGGGCCACTGAAGCTTTCTTT.

V is TRBV4-2 and J is TRBJ2-7; D not resolved. There are 13 residues in the CDR3. Germline V gene sequence: CDR1 LGHNA, CDR2 YNFKEQ. V gave up 3 bases and J gave up 4 bases, with 10 bases separating them. CDR3 amino acids: CASSQGFLYEQYF. CDR3 sequence (DNA): TGTGCCAGCAGCCAGGGATTTCTTTACGAGCAGTACTTC.

J is TRBJ2-2 and V is TRBV6-4; D possibly uses TRBD1 or TRBD2 (5 bases each). Looked up from germline, CDR1 is MRHNA and CDR2 is SNTAGT. CDR3 length equals 14 residues. Trimming took off 4 bases at V and 5 bases at J, with 11 bases between the two ends. The CDR3 reads CASSVGGQTGELFF. The DNA for the CDR3 is TGTGCCAGCAGTGTTGGGGGTCAGACCGGGGAGCTGTTTTTT.

This sequence joins TRBV7-9 and TRBJ1-1; D uncertain. The germline V and J ends were trimmed by 4 bases and 10 bases, with 13 bases remaining between them. CDR3 length: 12 amino acids. Germline V gene lookup returns CDR1 SEHNR and CDR2 FQNEAQ (reference sequence). The CDR3 loop is CASSYRTLGAFF. The CDR3 region has the DNA TGTGCCAGCAGCTATAGGACCCTGGGAGCTTTCTTT. The full variable domain, rest sourced from reference TRBV7-9 and TRBJ1-1, is DTGVSQNPRHKITKRGQNVTFRCDPISEHNRLYWYRQTLGQGPEFLTYFQNEAQLEKSRLLSDRFSAERPKGSFSTLEIQRTEQGDSAMYLCASSYRTLGAFFGQGTRLTVV.

The genes are TRBV5-8 and TRBJ2-5, with D possibly called TRBD1 or TRBD2 (5 bases each). This CDR3 has 14 residues. The V gene lost 1 base and the J gene lost 4 bases, with 11 bases spanning the gap. From germline, CDR1 is SGHTS and CDR2 YDEGEE. The CDR3 is CASSLKVGGETQYF. Written as DNA, the CDR3 is TGTGCCAGCAGCTTGAAGGTTGGGGGAGAGACCCAGTACTTC.

The chain uses TRBV7-9 and TRBJ2-7, with 7 bases that match TRBD1. J lost 2 bases, V lost 6 bases, and 4 bases had no gene match. Looked up from germline, CDR1 is SEHNR and CDR2 is FQNEAQ (reference sequence). This CDR3 spans 13 amino acids. The CDR3 loop is CASSWDSPYEQYF. CDR3 coding DNA: TGTGCCAGCAGTTGGGACAGCCCCTACGAGCAGTACTTC.

The rearrangement uses TRBV5-1 and TRBJ2-5; TRBD1 is a possible D gene (5 bases). Germline V gene sequence: CDR1 SGHRS, CDR2 YFSETQ. The V and J ends lost 0 bases and 5 bases respectively, with 14 bases between them. CDR3 size: 15 residues. In DNA, the CDR3 is TGCGCCAGCAGCTTGGGGGGCAGCGAGATGGAGACCCAGTACTTC. This sequence encodes CASSLGGSEMETQYF.

This clone was recorded a few times. The rearrangement joins TRBV18 to TRBJ1-1; D not resolved. CDR3 length equals 13 residues. V gave up 5 bases and J gave up 0 bases, with 7 bases separating them. The germline gives CDR1 KGHSH, CDR2 LQKENI. The CDR3 protein is CASSSSMNTEAFF. CDR3 nucleotide sequence: TGTGCCAGCTCAAGCAGTATGAACACTGAAGCTTTCTTT.

V is TRBV6-1 and J is TRBJ1-5, with D tentatively TRBD1 (5 bases). Germline loops: CDR1 MNHNS, CDR2 SASEGT. The CDR3 runs to 21 residues. V lost 1 base, J lost 0 bases, and 25 bases lay in between. CDR3 region: CASSEDKYGTVTYYSNQPQHF. In nucleotides, the CDR3 is TGTGCCAGCAGTGAAGATAAGTACGGGACGGTTACTTATTATAGCAATCAGCCCCAGCATTTT.

This sequence joins TRBV6-2 or TRBV6-3 and TRBJ2-7; TRBD2 agrees at 12 bases. V lost 4 bases to trimming and J lost 2 bases; unmatched junction nucleotides: 3. Germline-derived CDR1 and CDR2 are MNHEY and SVGEGT. CDR3 length equals 15 residues. CDR3 sequence reads: CASSSGLAGTYEQYF. The CDR3 DNA reads TGTGCCAGCAGTTCCGGACTAGCGGGAACCTACGAGCAGTACTTC.

The V call is TRBV5-1, the J call TRBJ2-7, with D unresolved. The CDR3 is made up of 14 amino acids. V lost 2 bases and J lost 3, with 12 bases in between. CDR1 and CDR2 from the germline V gene are SGHRS and YFSETQ. CDR3 bases: TGCGCCAGCAGCTTAATGGTCGGGCTCTACGAGCAGTACTTC. This gives the protein CASSLMVGLYEQYF.

The rearrangement uses TRBV5-6 and TRBJ2-5; D possibly corresponds to TRBD2 (6 bases). V was trimmed by 1 base and J by 5 bases, leaving 15 bases between them. The CDR3 totals 15 residues. Germline loops: CDR1 SGHDT, CDR2 YYEEEE. The CDR3 sequence: CASSLPVGGWETQYF. In DNA, the CDR3 is TGTGCCAGCAGCTTGCCGGTCGGGGGTTGGGAGACCCAGTACTTC.

CDR3 sequence reads: CASSPGTSGGGEQFF. In DNA form, the CDR3 reads TGTGCCAGCAGCCCGGGAACTAGCGGTGGGGGTGAGCAGTTCTTC. The chain joins TRBV14 to TRBJ2-1; 8 nucleotides align to TRBD2. The trim removed 4 bases at V and 9 bases at J, leaving 11 bases unmatched. The germline V gene encodes CDR1 SGHDN and CDR2 FVKESK. The CDR3 runs to 15 residues. Together with reference TRBV14 and TRBJ2-1, the CDR3 gives the full variable domain: EAGVTQFPSHSVIEKGQTVTLRCDPISGHDNLYWYRRVMGKEIKFLLHFVKESKQDESGMPNNRFLAERTGGTYSTLKVQPAELEDSGVYFCASSPGTSGGGEQFFGPGTRLTVL.

The gene calls are TRBV6-5 and TRBJ2-2; TRBD2 is a possible D gene (6 bases). Trimming cost V 0 bases and J 6 bases, with 14 bases left between them. The germline CDR1 and CDR2 sequences are MNHEY and SVGAGI. The CDR3 covers 16 residues. In DNA form, the CDR3 reads TGTGCCAGCAGTTACTCGGAGGGAGGTATCGCCGGGGAGCTGTTTTTT. Translation: CASSYSEGGIAGELFF.

This sequence joins TRBV2 and TRBJ1-2; 8 bases align to TRBD1. Germline V gives CDR1 SNHLY, CDR2 FYNNEI. The CDR3 is 14 residues long. The trim removed 9 bases at V and 8 bases at J, leaving 14 bases unmatched. As DNA, the CDR3 is TGTGCCAGAGACTTGAGGGACAGGCGGGGAGGCTACACCTTC. Encoded protein: CARDLRDRRGGYTF.

The CDR3 DNA sequence: TGTGCTAGGCGTGGGAGAGTCCACAATGAGCAGTTCTTC. Encoded protein: CARRGRVHNEQFF. This sequence joins TRBV6-5 and TRBJ2-1; possibly TRBD2 for D (5 bases). The germline V gene has CDR1 MNHEY and CDR2 SVGAGI. CDR3 size: 13 residues.

This clone appeared once. V is TRBV29-1 and J is TRBJ1-1; D remains ambiguous. The germline CDR1 and CDR2 sequences are SQVTM and ANQGSEA. The CDR3 sequence is 13 residues long. Deletions cut 4 bases from V and 2 bases from J, with 11 bases between. The DNA for the CDR3 is TGCAGCGTTGTTCCTGACGGAAACACTGAAGCTTTCTTT. This gives the protein CSVVPDGNTEAFF.